The TCR beta chain described here comes from a study of tumor-infiltrating lymphocytes in primary liver carcinoma. The tissue used was unsorted bulk material of about 19-33 mg. RNA and DNA were co-extracted from it with the AllPrep DNA/RNA mini kit. Worth noting for this clonotype: Germline and junction disagree at one end, which may indicate a read error.

CDR3 length: 16 residues. Per the germline V gene, CDR1 is ENHRY and CDR2 is SYGVKD. TCR beta cDNA was prepared out of 500 ng total RNA by means of a constant-region primer. Researchers made the TCR beta libraries by running three nested multiplex PCR rounds with slightly modified ARM-PCR. Amplification in the first two PCR rounds was performed using TRBV1-TRBV30 forward primers and a C-beta reverse primer for 9 to 11 cycles each. Each CDR3 protein gets one entry after TCRdb re-called the multiplex PCR reads with MiXCR. The data hold over 75,000 distinct CDR3 sequences, with 65% to 70% observed a single time.

The clonotype originates from a man aged 35-49 years with primary liver carcinoma and hepatitis B virus infection. The source material was tumor-adjacent normal liver tissue. V gene TRBV10-3 combines with J gene TRBJ2-3; maybe TRBD1 (5 bases). The CDR3 region has the DNA TGTACCATCAGTGAGGTTAGGACAAGGAGCACAGATACGCAGTATTTT. The encoded protein is CTISEVRTRSTDTQYF.